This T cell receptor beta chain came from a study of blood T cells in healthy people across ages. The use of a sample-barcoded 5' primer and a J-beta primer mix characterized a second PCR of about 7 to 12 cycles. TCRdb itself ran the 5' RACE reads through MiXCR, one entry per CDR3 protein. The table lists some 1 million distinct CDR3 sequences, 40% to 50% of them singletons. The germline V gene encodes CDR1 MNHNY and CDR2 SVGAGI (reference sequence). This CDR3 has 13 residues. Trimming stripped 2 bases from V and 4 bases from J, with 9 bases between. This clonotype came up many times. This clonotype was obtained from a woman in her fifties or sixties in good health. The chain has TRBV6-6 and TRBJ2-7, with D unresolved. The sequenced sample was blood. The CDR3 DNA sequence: TGTGCCAGCAGTTACCCCGGCGGTTACGAGCAGTACTTC. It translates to CASSYPGGYEQYF.